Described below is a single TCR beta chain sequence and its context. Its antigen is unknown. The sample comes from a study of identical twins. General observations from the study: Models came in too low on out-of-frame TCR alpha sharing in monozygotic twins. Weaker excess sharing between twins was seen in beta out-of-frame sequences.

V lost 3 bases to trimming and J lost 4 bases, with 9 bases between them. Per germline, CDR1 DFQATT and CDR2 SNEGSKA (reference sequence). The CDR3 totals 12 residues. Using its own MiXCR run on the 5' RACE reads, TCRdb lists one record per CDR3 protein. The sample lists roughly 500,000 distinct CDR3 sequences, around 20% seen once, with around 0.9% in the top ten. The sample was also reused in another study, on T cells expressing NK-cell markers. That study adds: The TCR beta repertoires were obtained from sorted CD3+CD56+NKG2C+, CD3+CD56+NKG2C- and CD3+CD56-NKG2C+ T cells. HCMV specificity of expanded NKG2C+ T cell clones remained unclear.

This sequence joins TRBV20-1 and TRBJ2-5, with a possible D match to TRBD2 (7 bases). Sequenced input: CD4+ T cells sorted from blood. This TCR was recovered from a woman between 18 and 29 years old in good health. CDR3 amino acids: CSARRGLETQYF. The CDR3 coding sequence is TGCAGTGCTAGGCGGGGGCTAGAGACCCAGTACTTC.